This T cell receptor (beta chain) was obtained from a study of PD-1 blockade in classical Hodgkin lymphoma. Time point given: newly diagnosed, previously untreated cHL patient sample. It was by magnetic negative selection that CD4+ T cells were purified from thawed PBMCs. PBMCs from patients with newly diagnosed, untreated classical Hodgkin lymphoma served as a comparison group for the relapsed/refractory trial patients. Produced via immunoSEQ multiplex PCR; TCRdb's table is partial and in-frame only. This table holds about 14,000 clones, 85% to 90% found once. Study-wide results and caveats: Possibly reflecting disease activity or prior therapy, repertoire differences have causes that remain undefined. A reduction in baseline TCR diversity was reportedly seen in newly diagnosed patients relative to healthy donors.

In regard to this clone: What it binds is unknown.

There are 12 residues in the CDR3. V was shortened by 5 bases and J by 3 bases, with 8 bases between the two germline ends. Germline V gene data show CDR1 as MDHEN and CDR2 as SYDVKM. The chain couples TRBV28 to TRBJ2-7; tentatively, D is TRBD1 or TRBD2 (5 bases each). Sequencing was done on a sample of CD4+ T cells from blood. The receptor was isolated from a human donor with classical Hodgkin lymphoma. The CDR3 DNA follows: TGTGCCAGCAGTAGGGACGGCTACGAGCAGTACTTC. Translating gives CASSRDGYEQYF.